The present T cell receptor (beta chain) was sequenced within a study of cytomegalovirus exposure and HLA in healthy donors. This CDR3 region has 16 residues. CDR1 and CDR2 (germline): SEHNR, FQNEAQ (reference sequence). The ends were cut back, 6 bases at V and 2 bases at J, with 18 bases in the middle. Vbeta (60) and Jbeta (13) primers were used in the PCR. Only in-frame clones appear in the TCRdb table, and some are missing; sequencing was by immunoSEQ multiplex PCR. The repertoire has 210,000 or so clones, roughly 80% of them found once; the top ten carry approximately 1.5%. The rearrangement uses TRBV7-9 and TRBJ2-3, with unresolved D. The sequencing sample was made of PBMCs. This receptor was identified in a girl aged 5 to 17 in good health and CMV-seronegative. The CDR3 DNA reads TGTGCCAGCAGTCGGTTGAGTTTGTCCCCCACAGATACGCAGTATTTT. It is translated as CASSRLSLSPTDTQYF.